This T cell receptor (beta chain) comes out of a study of T cell responses to AZD1222 COVID-19 vaccine. Study-level points and caveats: Spike-specific TCR breadth and depth were elevated following two AZD1222 doses.

The CDR3 loop spans 14 amino acids. Germline V lookup: CDR1 MNHEY, CDR2 SMNVEV (reference sequence). TCRdb's table, derived via immunoSEQ multiplex PCR, lists solely in-frame clones and lacks some. The table includes about 96,000 clones, 89% detected once. This clone was observed a few times. Its specificity is unknown. The junction and the germline gene differ at one end; a read error may be behind it. The chain carries TRBV27 and TRBJ1-2, with 10 bases lining up with TRBD1. The receptor's source is an adult in good health. The source was peripheral blood, collected on day 0 of AZD1222 vaccination. Written as DNA, the CDR3 is TGTGCCAGCCGTTTTCCGGGACAGGGGAATGGCTACACCTTC. It specifies CASRFPGQGNGYTF.